This is a list of T cell receptor beta chains from one sample in a study of blood T cell repertoires in COVID-19. TCRdb keeps only in-frame clones here, not all; method: immunoSEQ multiplex PCR. The sample includes 180,000 or so clones, approximately 88% of them seen just once. The sample taken for sequencing was PBMCs or T cells enriched from blood (not recorded which). The receptors originated from an older woman who had recovered from COVID-19. Both conserved end residues are part of each CDR3. D genes are given only for firm matches.

D: TRBD2; J: TRBJ2-5; V: TRBV3-1/TRBV3-2; CDR3: CASSQGVSGSETQYF; DNA: TGTGCCAGCAGCCAAGGGGTTAGCGGGAGTGAGACCCAGTACTTC
D: .; J: TRBJ2-2; V: TRBV6-1; CDR3: CASSEMAGHGELFF; DNA: TGTGCCAGCAGTGAAATGGCAGGGCACGGGGAGCTGTTTTTT
D: .; J: TRBJ2-6; V: TRBV28; CDR3: CASRAGVRSGANVLTF; DNA: TGTGCCAGCAGGGCAGGGGTTCGCTCTGGGGCCAACGTCCTGACTTTC
D: TRBD1; J: TRBJ1-3; V: TRBV9; CDR3: CASSAGTGVGNTIYF; DNA: TGTGCCAGCAGCGCCGGGACAGGGGTAGGAAACACCATATATTTT
D: .; J: TRBJ1-1; V: TRBV10-3; CDR3: CASSFNTEAFF; DNA: TGTGCCTCCTCGTTTAACACTGAAGCTTTCTTT
D: TRBD1; J: TRBJ2-1; V: TRBV18; CDR3: CASSTGQGFLEQFF; DNA: TGTGCCAGCTCAACGGGACAGGGGTTCCTAGAGCAGTTCTTC
D: .; J: TRBJ1-3; V: TRBV12-3/TRBV12-4; CDR3: CASSGGSGNTIYF; DNA: TGTGCCAGCAGTGGCGGTTCTGGAAACACCATATATTTT
D: .; J: TRBJ2-6; V: TRBV7-3; CDR3: CASSHHRNSGANVLTF; DNA: TGTGCCAGCAGCCACCACAGGAACTCTGGGGCCAACGTCCTGACTTTC
D: .; J: TRBJ2-7; V: TRBV18; CDR3: CASSPVNSGEQYF; DNA: TGTGCCAGCTCACCAGTTAACAGCGGCGAGCAGTACTTC
D: TRBD1; J: TRBJ1-1; V: TRBV5-5; CDR3: CASSWGTGRNTEAFF; DNA: TGTGCCAGCAGCTGGGGGACAGGTAGGAACACTGAAGCTTTCTTT
D: TRBD1; J: TRBJ2-7; V: TRBV5-1; CDR3: CASSGGPGQGAYEQYF; DNA: TGCGCCAGCAGCGGAGGACCGGGACAGGGGGCCTACGAGCAGTACTTC
D: .; J: TRBJ1-5; V: TRBV2; CDR3: CASATGDGNQPQHF; DNA: TGTGCCAGCGCCACAGGAGACGGCAATCAGCCCCAGCATTTT
D: TRBD2; J: TRBJ2-3; V: TRBV11-2; CDR3: CASIRQGLAGGNTDTQYF; DNA: TGTGCCAGCATACGACAGGGACTAGCGGGAGGTAATACAGATACGCAGTATTTT
D: TRBD1; J: TRBJ2-2; V: TRBV18; CDR3: CASSPRQGAETGELFF; DNA: TGTGCCAGCTCGCCTCGACAGGGGGCCGAGACCGGGGAGCTGTTTTTT
D: .; J: TRBJ2-1; V: TRBV3-1/TRBV3-2; CDR3: CASTPGVSYNEQFF; DNA: TGTGCCAGCACCCCAGGGGTTTCCTACAATGAGCAGTTCTTC
D: .; J: TRBJ1-2; V: TRBV6-5; CDR3: CASSYSGQPGYTF; DNA: TGTGCCAGCAGTTACTCAGGACAGCCTGGCTACACCTTC